This T cell receptor (beta chain) was obtained from a study of blood T cell repertoires in COVID-19. Looking at the study overall: The United States, Italy and Spain were the sources of the acute and convalescent COVID-19 samples. Nucleic acid was either cDNA or gDNA, and it came from T cells, B-cell-depleted T cells, or PBMCs.

Per the original methods: For nucleated cells, counts were estimated from reference gene primer amplification. Sequenced by immunoSEQ multiplex PCR; TCRdb stores in-frame clones only, minus some. V, J and clone size are those of that table, while D and trimming were read from the DNA. This sample carries 230,000 or so clones, about 88% of them seen once, and the ten largest clones take 4% to 5%. With V trimmed by 11 bases and J by 5 bases, 10 bases remained unmatched. The CDR3 sequence is 14 residues long. The germline V gene encodes CDR1 ENHRY and CDR2 SYGVKD. Sequencing was done on a sample of peripheral blood. This TCR came from a woman aged 40 to 50 who had recovered from COVID-19. V usage is TRBV10-3 and J usage is TRBJ2-1; 9 positions match TRBD2. This CDR3 is CAVRGGAVDNEQFF. CDR3 in DNA: TGTGCCGTCCGCGGGGGGGCGGTTGACAATGAGCAGTTCTTC.